Listed here is a single TCR beta chain. This sample is drawn from a study of T cells after yellow fever vaccination. CDR3 size: 13 residues. Trimming cost V 6 bases and J 2 bases, with 14 bases left between them. CDR1 and CDR2 from the germline V gene are DFQATT and SNEGSKA (reference sequence). TCRdb fed the 5' RACE reads into MiXCR, producing one record per CDR3 protein. Here the sample spans about 370,000 distinct CDR3 sequences, around a tenth being singletons. This material consisted of PBMCs, taken on the day of the first yellow fever vaccination. The TCR sequence derives from a man younger than 30 who received the YFV17D yellow fever vaccine. The V gene is TRBV20-1, the J gene TRBJ2-7; the D call may be TRBD1 or TRBD2 (5 bases each). CDR3 sequence (DNA): TGCAGTGCATTCCGGGGCGAAACCTACGAGCAGTACTTC. The encoded protein is CSAFRGETYEQYF.